This T cell receptor beta chain emerged from a study of brain metastases from non-small cell lung cancer. Method: immunoSEQ multiplex PCR; TCRdb's copy keeps in-frame clones and lacks some. Of fewer than 4,500 clones in the sample, nearly 90% were seen once. This CDR3 has 15 residues. Germline V CDR1 and CDR2: SGHTA, FQGNSA. Deletions cut 1 base from V and 1 base from J, with 5 bases between. General observations from the study: Compared with primary tumors, brain metastases showed less T-cell infiltration. Paired brain metastases and primary tumors largely shared TCR repertoires. Expanded T-cell clones appeared in approximately 67% of brain metastases over primaries.

Concerning this clone itself: The antigen is undetermined.

Sequencing was done on a sample of primary lung tumor tissue. The chain couples TRBV7-2 to TRBJ2-6; D gene unclear. This sequence originates from a donor at least 40 years old with non-small cell lung cancer. The CDR3 loop is CASSLGVSGANVLTF. The CDR3 nucleotides are TGTGCCAGCAGCTTAGGCGTTTCTGGGGCCAACGTCCTGACTTTC.